This passage covers 28 T cell receptor beta chains from one sample sequenced in a study of T cells in localized non-small cell lung cancer. Repertoires were generated with immunoSEQ multiplex PCR, while TCRdb's copy carries only in-frame clones and drops some. Altogether roughly 950 clones are present, roughly 36% being singletons, with the ten largest covering 15%. Specimen: normal lung tissue next to the tumor, collected before any cancer treatment. The receptors come from an older female donor with stage I lung adenocarcinoma.

The chain joins TRBV6-8 to TRBJ2-3; D not resolved. The V end was cut by 5 bases, the J end by 0 bases, with 6 bases between. This CDR3 is 13 amino acids long. Germline V gene data show CDR1 as MNHGY and CDR2 as SAAAGT. The CDR3 sequence is CASSTGSTDTQYF. The CDR3 nucleotides are TGTGCCAGCAGTACCGGGAGCACAGATACGCAGTATTTT.

The chain carries TRBV14 and TRBJ2-7, with D uncertain. V lost 4 bases to trimming and J lost 4 bases, with 11 bases between them. Germline V gene sequence: CDR1 SGHDN, CDR2 FVKESK. This CDR3 spans 13 amino acids. The CDR3 spells CASSPSPRYEQYF. The CDR3 nucleotides read TGTGCCAGCAGCCCCTCCCCCCGGTACGAGCAGTACTTC.

This clone was detected only a few times. This chain joins TRBV6-8 and TRBJ2-1, with D tentatively TRBD1 or TRBD2 (5 bases each). V was trimmed by 0 bases and J by 15 bases, leaving 15 bases between them. The length of the CDR3 is 13 residues. In germline, CDR1 is MNHGY, CDR2 SAAAGT. The CDR3, as DNA: TGTGCCAGCAGTTACTCTGAGTGGGACCTCTGGTTCTTC. It is translated as CASSYSEWDLWFF.

V is TRBV30 and J is TRBJ2-7; D perhaps matches TRBD1 (6 bases). V lost 5 bases and J lost 9, with 20 bases in between. CDR1 and CDR2 from the germline V gene are GTSNPN and SVGIG (reference sequence). This CDR3 contains 13 residues. In DNA form, the CDR3 reads TGTGCCTGGCTTGACAGGACGTCCCGCCGGCAGTACTTC. Translated, it gives CAWLDRTSRRQYF. Based on the CDR3 plus reference TRBV30 and TRBJ2-7, the full variable domain is SQTIHQWPATLVQPVGSPLSLECTVEGTSNPNLYWYRQAAGRGLQLLFYSVGIGQISSEVPQNLSASRPQDRQFILSSKKLLLSDSGFYLCAWLDRTSRRQYFGPGTRLTVT.

This chain links TRBV11-3 with TRBJ1-1, with D hard to call. Between the trimmed V and J ends, which lost 5 bases and 3 bases, there was a span of 13 bases. The CDR3 totals 14 residues. Germline lookup yields CDR1 SGHNT and CDR2 YENEEA. This CDR3 reads CASSPGSGYTEAFF. As DNA, the CDR3 is TGTGCCAGCAGCCCCGGTTCGGGGTACACTGAAGCTTTCTTT.

The chain joins TRBV25-1 to TRBJ1-2; D perhaps matches TRBD1 (5 bases). The V gene lost 3 bases and the J gene lost 5 bases, with 16 bases spanning the gap. Germline V gene sequence: CDR1 MGHDK, CDR2 SYGVNS. This CDR3 has 15 amino acids. CDR3 residues: CASSEQGGQGYGYTF. The CDR3 nucleotides are TGTGCCAGCAGTGAGCAGGGCGGGCAGGGATATGGCTACACCTTC.

The rearrangement joins TRBV18 to TRBJ2-4; D is ambiguous. From germline, CDR1 is KGHSH and CDR2 LQKENI. V dropped 3 bases and J dropped 0 bases, with 12 bases sitting between them. The CDR3 consists of 16 residues. CDR3 region: CASSPSGNLAKNIQYF. The CDR3 coding sequence is TGTGCCAGCTCACCGTCAGGAAACCTAGCCAAAAACATTCAGTACTTC.

The rearrangement joins TRBV19 to TRBJ2-2; either TRBD1 or TRBD2 may fit D (5 bases each). The length of the CDR3 is 14 residues. The V end was cut by 3 bases, the J end by 8 bases, with 13 bases between. CDR1 is LNHDA and CDR2 is SQIVND in the germline V gene (reference sequence). The CDR3 DNA follows: TGTGCCAGTAGTATCAGGGACCGCGCTGGGGAGCTGTTTTTT. Translating it yields CASSIRDRAGELFF.

The gene calls are TRBV29-1 and TRBJ2-3; no clear D. V lost 3 bases to trimming and J lost 11 bases, with 15 bases between them. The CDR3 runs to 12 residues. From germline, CDR1 is SQVTM and CDR2 ANQGSEA. CDR3 DNA: TGCAGCGTTGAGAACACGCTAGGAAAGCAGTATTTT. Its protein product is CSVENTLGKQYF.

The chain uses TRBV9 and TRBJ2-2; D is uncertain. Per germline, CDR1 SGDLS and CDR2 YYNGEE. CDR3 length: 14 amino acids. The germline V and J ends were trimmed by 6 bases and 1 base, with 10 bases remaining between them. The CDR3, as DNA: TGTGCCAGCAAGTGGGAAGGGAACACCGGGGAGCTGTTTTTT. It codes for CASKWEGNTGELFF.

J is TRBJ1-1 and V is TRBV6-8, with D unresolved. The CDR3 totals 13 residues. Germline assignment: CDR1 MNHGY and CDR2 SAAAGT. V shed 6 bases and J shed 8 bases, with 16 bases lying between them. As DNA, the CDR3 is TGTGCCAGCAGCCCCGACACCTTCGCGGAAGCTTTCTTT. Its translation: CASSPDTFAEAFF.

This clone came up once. J is TRBJ2-3 and V is TRBV19, with D maybe TRBD2 (5 bases). Trimming took off 1 base at V and 6 bases at J, with 14 bases between the two ends. CDR1 is LNHDA, CDR2 SQIVND, per germline (reference sequence). The CDR3 is made up of 15 amino acids. The CDR3 protein is CASSIAPKRPDTQYF. DNA for the CDR3: TGTGCCAGTAGTATAGCCCCCAAGCGGCCGGATACGCAGTATTTT.

This clone was detected only a few times. The J gene is TRBJ1-4, the V gene TRBV30, with D maybe TRBD1 (5 bases). Germline lookup yields CDR1 GTSNPN and CDR2 SVGIG (reference sequence). There are 13 residues in the CDR3. Trimming removed 5 bases from V and 0 bases from J, with 7 bases in between. In DNA form, the CDR3 reads TGTGCCTGGGACAGTGCAACTAATGAAAAACTGTTTTTT. Translated, it gives CAWDSATNEKLFF. Using reference TRBV30 and TRBJ1-4 for the parts outside the CDR3, the full variable domain is SQTIHQWPATLVQPVGSPLSLECTVEGTSNPNLYWYRQAAGRGLQLLFYSVGIGQISSEVPQNLSASRPQDRQFILSSKKLLLSDSGFYLCAWDSATNEKLFFGSGTQLSVL.

This clone qualifies as large. J is TRBJ1-5 and V is TRBV11-3; 9 bases are a match to TRBD1. The CDR3 runs to 15 residues. Per germline, CDR1 SGHNT and CDR2 YENEEA. The V and J ends lost 5 bases and 7 bases, in that order; junction bases with no gene match: 9. DNA for the CDR3: TGTGCCAGCAGCCTAGGGACAGGGTTTGGACAGCCCCAGCATTTT. Translated, it gives CASSLGTGFGQPQHF.

Concerning this clone: The read terminates 1 residue ahead of where the CDR3 ends, so the germline J gene completes it. The J gene is TRBJ2-6, the V gene TRBV6-1; no reliable D call. V dropped 1 base and J dropped 4 bases, with 8 bases sitting between them. The CDR3 consists of 15 residues. Germline CDR1 is MNHNS and CDR2 is SASEGT. The CDR3: CASSEGVSGANVLTF. Partial CDR3 DNA: TGTGCCAGCAGTGAAGGGGTTTCCGGGGCCAACGTCCTGACT.

V and J are TRBV29-1 and TRBJ1-2; the D gene is possibly TRBD1 (6 bases). Germline V gene lookup returns CDR1 SQVTM and CDR2 ANQGSEA. V was trimmed by 1 base and J by 4 bases, leaving 16 bases between them. The length of the CDR3 is 15 residues. DNA of the CDR3: TGCAGCGTTGAAGTCCCATCGGGGGCATCCTATGGCTACACCTTC. Encoded protein: CSVEVPSGASYGYTF.

Judged by abundance, this clone is medium-sized. This chain connects TRBV11-3 to TRBJ2-7, with D possibly matching TRBD1 (6 bases). Trimming took off 1 base at V and 1 base at J, with 14 bases between the two ends. The CDR3 has 16 residues. CDR1 SGHNT and CDR2 YENEEA come from the germline V gene. CDR3 protein: CASSLGLWTASYEQYF. The CDR3 nucleotides read TGTGCCAGCAGCTTAGGACTTTGGACAGCTTCCTACGAGCAGTACTTC.

This clone has only a few counts. The chain has TRBV11-3 and TRBJ1-3, with TRBD1 as a possible D gene (5 bases). In germline, CDR1 is SGHNT, CDR2 YENEEA. Trimming cost V 5 bases and J 0 bases, with 11 bases left between them. The CDR3 sequence is 15 residues long. The CDR3, as DNA: TGTGCCAGCAGCGAACCAGGGAGCTCTGGAAACACCATATATTTT. It specifies CASSEPGSSGNTIYF.

The genes are TRBV19 and TRBJ2-4; maybe TRBD1 (6 bases). The CDR3 sequence is 16 residues long. The germline V and J ends were trimmed by 0 bases and 1 base, with 10 bases remaining between them. Germline V gene lookup returns CDR1 LNHDA and CDR2 SQIVND (reference sequence). The CDR3, as DNA: TGTGCCAGTAGTATAGAGACAGGTGGGGCCAAAAACATTCAGTACTTC. This translates into CASSIETGGAKNIQYF.

The V and J genes are TRBV19 and TRBJ1-2, with a weak D call TRBD1 (6 bases). Germline loops: CDR1 LNHDA, CDR2 SQIVND (reference sequence). V was cut by 4 bases and J by 1 base, with 13 bases left in between. CDR3 length equals 15 residues. This chain's CDR3 is CASSTRDRYNYGYTF. Written as DNA, the CDR3 is TGTGCCAGTAGTACCCGAGACAGGTATAACTATGGCTACACCTTC. Full variable domain (remainder filled in from reference TRBV19 and TRBJ1-2): DGGITQSPKYLFRKEGQNVTLSCEQNLNHDAMYWYRQDPGQGLRLIYYSQIVNDFQKGDIAEGYSVSREKKESFPLTVTSAQKNPTAFYLCASSTRDRYNYGYTFGSGTRLTVV.

The chain is built from TRBV18 and TRBJ1-1; D call uncertain. Trimming removed 0 bases at V and 1 base at J, with 3 bases between. Germline V lookup: CDR1 KGHSH, CDR2 LQKENI. The CDR3 consists of 13 residues. CDR3: CASSPPRNTEAFF. The CDR3 DNA follows: TGTGCCAGCTCACCACCAAGGAACACTGAAGCTTTCTTT.

The chain joins TRBV5-1 to TRBJ1-4, with TRBD1 matching over 9 bases. There are 15 residues in the CDR3. Germline values: CDR1 SGHRS, CDR2 YFSETQ. J was trimmed by 5 bases and V by 0 bases; bases with no gene match: 2. This chain's CDR3 is CASSLEGTGNEKLFF. The CDR3 DNA reads as TGCGCCAGCAGCTTGGAGGGGACAGGGAATGAAAAACTGTTTTTT.

V and J are TRBV6-8 and TRBJ2-3, with D maybe TRBD2 (6 bases). The CDR3 has 15 residues. V was shortened by 4 bases and J by 3 bases, with 14 bases between the two germline ends. Germline CDR1 reads MNHGY; CDR2 reads SAAAGT. This CDR3 reads CASSSGGSLTDTQYF. CDR3 DNA: TGTGCCAGCAGTTCTGGGGGGAGTCTTACAGATACGCAGTATTTT.

This clone is labeled large. The rearrangement joins TRBV6-8 to TRBJ2-5, with 12 bases that match TRBD2. Per germline, CDR1 MNHGY and CDR2 SAAAGT. The V gene end was trimmed by 6 bases and the J gene end by 5 bases; junction bases not matched to a gene: 4. The CDR3 has 14 residues. The CDR3 reads CASRTSGSGETQYF. For the CDR3, the DNA is TGTGCCAGCAGGACTAGCGGGAGCGGTGAGACCCAGTACTTC.

This clone was observed a handful of times. The chain carries TRBV11-3 and TRBJ2-1, with 7 nucleotides matching TRBD2. J lost 5 bases, V lost 5 bases, and 9 bases had no gene match. CDR1 is SGHNT and CDR2 is YENEEA in the germline V gene. The CDR3 spans 15 residues. The DNA for the CDR3 is TGTGCCAGCAGCCGAAGACTAGCTCTCGACAATGAGCAGTTCTTC. Translating it yields CASSRRLALDNEQFF.

The V gene is TRBV28, the J gene TRBJ2-7, with a weak D call TRBD1 (6 bases). Trimming cost V 10 bases and J 1 base, with 14 bases left between them. This CDR3 comprises 13 residues. Germline V gene data show CDR1 as MDHEN and CDR2 as SYDVKM. The DNA for the CDR3 is TGTGCCACTCTACAGGGAAATTCCTACGAGCAGTACTTC. Translation: CATLQGNSYEQYF.

In DNA, the CDR3 is TGTGCCAGCAGGTGGGGGCTTGGCTCCTACAATGAGCAGTTCTTC. Protein: CASRWGLGSYNEQFF. This chain joins TRBV6-8 and TRBJ2-1, with D possibly matching TRBD1 (6 bases). The V end lost 6 bases, the J end lost 0 bases, and 12 bases lay between the germline ends. Per the germline V gene, CDR1 is MNHGY and CDR2 is SAAAGT. The CDR3 sequence is 15 residues long.

The chain recombines TRBV7-5 with TRBJ2-2; TRBD2 is taken as the D call from the table, unchecked against the DNA. TRBV7-5 is marked as a pseudogene. The CDR3 runs 14 residues. The CDR3 loop is CASSLSSNTGELFF. The DNA for the CDR3 is TGTGCCAGCAGCTTATCTTCGAACACCGGGGAGCTGTTTTTT.